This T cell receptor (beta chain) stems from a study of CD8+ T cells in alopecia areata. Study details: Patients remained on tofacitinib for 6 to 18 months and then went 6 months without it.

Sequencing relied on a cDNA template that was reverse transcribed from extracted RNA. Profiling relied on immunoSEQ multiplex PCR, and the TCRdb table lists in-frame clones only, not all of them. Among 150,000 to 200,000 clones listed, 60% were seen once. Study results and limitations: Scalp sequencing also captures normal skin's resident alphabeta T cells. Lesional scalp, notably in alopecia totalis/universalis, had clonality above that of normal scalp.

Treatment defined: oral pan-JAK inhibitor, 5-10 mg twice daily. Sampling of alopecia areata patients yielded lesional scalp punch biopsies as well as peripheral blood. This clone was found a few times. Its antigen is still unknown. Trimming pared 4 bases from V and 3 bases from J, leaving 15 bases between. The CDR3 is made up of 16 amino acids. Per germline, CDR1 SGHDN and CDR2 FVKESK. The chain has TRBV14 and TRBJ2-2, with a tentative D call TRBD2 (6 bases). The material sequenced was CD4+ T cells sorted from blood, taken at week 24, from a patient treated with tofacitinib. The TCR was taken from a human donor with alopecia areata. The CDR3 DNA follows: TGTGCCAGCAGCCTTGTTGGAGGGCTGGACACCGGGGAGCTGTTTTTT. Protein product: CASSLVGGLDTGELFF.